The 6 T cell receptor beta chains given below trace back to one sample, sequenced in a study of T-cell reconstitution after alpha-beta-depleted transplantation in children. Preparation of the TCRbeta library involved a method that used unique molecular identifiers. TCRdb itself ran the PCR reads through MiXCR, one entry per CDR3 protein. The table has approximately 400,000 distinct CDR3 sequences, 9.5% to 13% seen once; the top ten hold roughly 5.5%. Sequencing used PBMCs from the stem cell graft donor, obtained from the stem cell graft. These receptors all come from a human donor who donated a stem cell graft to a child with acute myeloid leukemia.

Many counts were recorded for this clonotype. The chain has TRBV9 and TRBJ1-1; D remains unclear. The CDR3 is 19 amino acids. Germline V lookup: CDR1 SGDLS, CDR2 YYNGEE. Trimming pared 0 bases from V and 1 base from J, leaving 22 bases between. The CDR3 coding sequence is TGTGCCAGCAGCGTAGAATTTAGGATAACCCCTGAGAAGAACACTGAAGCTTTCTTT. Its translation: CASSVEFRITPEKNTEAFF.

This clonotype was detected a few times. J is TRBJ2-3 and V is TRBV6-2 or TRBV6-3; no clear D gene. V lost 4 bases and J lost 6, with 11 bases in between. The germline gives CDR1 MNHEY, CDR2 SVGEGT. The CDR3 has 13 amino acids. The CDR3 DNA follows: TGTGCCAGCAGTTCCATGTTGATGGATACGCAGTATTTT. It is translated as CASSSMLMDTQYF.

The J gene is TRBJ1-3, the V gene TRBV7-9; no reliable D call. The V end lost 3 bases, the J end lost 0 bases, and 12 bases lay between the germline ends. Germline lookup yields CDR1 SEHNR and CDR2 FQNEAQ (reference sequence). CDR3 length equals 16 residues. CDR3 residues: CASSFLQAFSGNTIYF. DNA of the CDR3: TGTGCCAGCAGCTTTTTGCAGGCTTTCTCTGGAAACACCATATATTTT.

CDR3 sequence: CASSTGLGRILEAFF. The DNA for the CDR3 is TGTGCCAGCTCGACTGGATTAGGTAGAATTCTTGAAGCTTTCTTT. The genes are TRBV18 and TRBJ1-1; D gene uncertain. This CDR3 has 15 residues. The germline V gene has CDR1 KGHSH and CDR2 LQKENI. V lost 6 bases and J 7 bases, leaving 21 bases between the germline ends.

This rearrangement joins TRBV27 to TRBJ2-7; TRBD1 or TRBD2 may be the D gene (6 bases each). This CDR3 contains 15 residues. V was cut by 3 bases and J by 4 bases, with 16 bases left in between. Germline V gives CDR1 MNHEY, CDR2 SMNVEV (reference sequence). In nucleotides, the CDR3 is TGTGCCAGCAGTTTTTTGGGGGGCGCTGAGTACGAGCAGTACTTC. Residues: CASSFLGGAEYEQYF.

This clonotype has just a few counts. This chain connects TRBV4-3 to TRBJ2-7; TRBD1 is a possible D gene (5 bases). V was trimmed by 3 bases and J by 0 bases, leaving 15 bases between them. Germline V gene lookup returns CDR1 LGHNA and CDR2 YSLEER. The CDR3 spans 16 residues. The CDR3 is CASSHGAGVPSYEQYF. The CDR3, as DNA: TGCGCCAGCAGCCATGGGGCAGGCGTCCCCTCCTACGAGCAGTACTTC.